This is a list of T cell receptor beta chains from one sample in a study of blood T cell repertoires in COVID-19. Using immunoSEQ multiplex PCR, the repertoire was profiled, and TCRdb retains in-frame clones only, with some absent. The sample lists 200,000 or so clones, approximately 78% occurring once. Sequenced: peripheral blood. The receptors were sampled from a woman older than 75 with acute or convalescent COVID-19. Each CDR3 is given with its conserved first and last residue. A D gene is named only where the DNA matches it firmly. The size of a clone is reported for some rows only, either as once, few or many, or as a class for expanded clones.

clone_size j_call cdr3_length v_call d_call cdr3_aa cdr3_nt
. TRBJ1-4 13 TRBV30 . CAWSGTRDEKLFF TGTGCCTGGAGTGGGACAAGAGATGAAAAACTGTTTTTT
. TRBJ2-7 16 TRBV18 TRBD2 CASSPPLAGGLSEQYF TGTGCCAGCTCACCACCCCTAGCGGGAGGGCTGAGCGAGCAGTACTTC
. TRBJ2-1 14 TRBV18 TRBD2 CASSPSGGSNEQFF TGTGCCAGCTCACCTTCGGGAGGGAGCAATGAGCAGTTCTTC
. TRBJ2-5 16 TRBV11-3 TRBD2 CASSSEGAGGPETQYF TGTGCCAGCAGCTCCGAGGGAGCGGGGGGACCAGAGACCCAGTACTTC
. TRBJ2-3 16 TRBV9 TRBD1 CASSVDPGVLGTAQYF TGTGCCAGCAGCGTAGACCCCGGTGTTTTGGGGACAGCGCAGTATTTT
. TRBJ1-3 14 TRBV19 TRBD1 CASSVDRGLDTIYF TGTGCCAGTAGTGTGGACAGGGGGCTGGACACCATATATTTT
. TRBJ2-5 17 TRBV4-3 TRBD2 CASSQSGGGSVGETQYF TGCGCCAGCAGCCAATCGGGAGGGGGTTCGGTCGGAGAGACCCAGTACTTC
. TRBJ2-5 16 TRBV7-9 TRBD1 CASSLLVGQSQETQYF TGTGCCAGCAGCTTGTTAGTGGGACAGTCCCAAGAGACCCAGTACTTC
. TRBJ2-5 15 TRBV7-9 TRBD1 CASSRDRGRQETQYF TGTGCCAGCAGCCGGGACAGGGGGCGGCAAGAGACCCAGTACTTC
few TRBJ2-7 13 TRBV19 TRBD1 CASSRDSFYEQYF TGTGCCAGTAGCCGGGACAGTTTCTACGAGCAGTACTTC
. TRBJ1-3 16 TRBV10-3 . CAISEWGQDAGNTIYF TGTGCCATCAGTGAGTGGGGGCAGGACGCTGGAAACACCATATATTTT
. TRBJ2-1 15 TRBV6-5 . CASSYWVGAGDEQFF TGTGCCAGCAGTTACTGGGTCGGAGCCGGCGATGAGCAGTTCTTC
. TRBJ2-7 15 TRBV13 . CASSLGPSSSYEQYF TGTGCCAGCAGCTTAGGTCCCTCGAGCTCCTACGAGCAGTACTTC
. TRBJ1-6 17 TRBV7-2 . CASTPGGGSSYNSPLHF TGTGCCAGCACCCCTGGAGGCGGGAGCTCCTATAATTCACCCCTCCACTTT
. TRBJ1-5 14 TRBV6-6 . CASGGTYSNQPQHF TGTGCCAGCGGGGGCACTTATAGCAATCAGCCCCAGCATTTT
. TRBJ1-1 13 TRBV6-5 . CASSSGLNTEAFF TGTGCCAGCAGTTCAGGCCTAAACACTGAAGCTTTCTTT
. TRBJ2-1 15 TRBV14 TRBD2 CASSLLGGAYNEQFF TGTGCCAGCAGCCTATTGGGGGGGGCCTACAATGAGCAGTTCTTC
few TRBJ2-1 17 TRBV4-2 . CASSQDMQAQPYNEQFF TGTGCCAGCAGCCAAGATATGCAGGCCCAGCCCTACAATGAGCAGTTCTTC
. TRBJ2-3 13 TRBV29-1 . CSVAKLGTDTQYF TGCAGCGTTGCCAAACTAGGCACAGATACGCAGTATTTT
. TRBJ1-2 14 TRBV21-1 . CASSKGDRPYGYTF TGTGCCAGCAGCAAAGGGGACAGACCCTATGGCTACACCTTC
. TRBJ1-3 16 TRBV9 . CASSVGTDHSGNTIYF TGTGCCAGCAGCGTAGGGACTGATCATTCTGGAAACACCATATATTTT
. TRBJ2-1 15 TRBV7-7 TRBD2 CASSRGGLESDEQFF TGTGCTAGCAGCCGAGGGGGACTAGAGTCGGATGAGCAGTTCTTC
once TRBJ1-2 13 TRBV7-2 . CASSLAQAYGYTF TGTGCCAGCAGTCTAGCCCAGGCTTATGGCTACACCTTC
few TRBJ2-7 17 TRBV10-2 TRBD2 CASSEAELSGRAYEQYF TGCGCCAGCAGTGAGGCTGAGCTTAGCGGGAGGGCCTACGAGCAGTACTTC
. TRBJ2-2 14 TRBV20-1 TRBD2 CSATDSGRAGELFF TGCAGTGCTACTGACAGCGGGAGGGCCGGGGAGCTGTTTTTT
. TRBJ2-5 16 TRBV11-2 TRBD2 CASSLLLAGEGGTQYF TGTGCCAGCAGCTTACTCTTAGCGGGAGAGGGAGGGACCCAGTACTTC
. TRBJ2-5 15 TRBV27 TRBD1 CASKTSGGYQETQYF TGTGCCAGCAAAACTTCAGGGGGCTACCAAGAGACCCAGTACTTC
. TRBJ1-2 15 TRBV25-1 TRBD1 CASSEGTGGSYGYTF TGTGCCAGCAGTGAAGGTACAGGGGGCAGCTATGGCTACACCTTC
. TRBJ1-2 16 TRBV28 . CASSSLRQGANYGYTF TGTGCCAGCAGTTCTCTTCGGCAGGGCGCTAACTATGGCTACACCTTC
. TRBJ2-1 14 TRBV23-1 . CASSRGIPYNEQFF TGCGCCAGCAGTAGGGGGATTCCCTACAATGAGCAGTTCTTC
. TRBJ2-2 13 TRBV13 . CASSLDRRGELFF TGTGCCAGCAGCTTGGACAGAAGAGGGGAGCTGTTTTTT
once TRBJ2-1 15 TRBV6-5 TRBD2 CASRRPGGDHNEQFF TGTGCCAGCAGGCGTCCGGGGGGGGATCACAATGAGCAGTTCTTC
. TRBJ1-2 12 TRBV7-9 . CASSLSGGASTF TGTGCCAGCAGCTTATCGGGCGGGGCGAGTACCTTC
. TRBJ2-5 14 TRBV10-1 TRBD1 CASSPGQWGETQYF TGCGCCAGCAGTCCGGGACAGTGGGGAGAGACCCAGTACTTC
. TRBJ1-2 14 TRBV19 . CASSIVPGGYGYTF TGTGCCAGTAGTATAGTCCCCGGTGGCTATGGCTACACCTTC
. TRBJ2-1 14 TRBV9 . CASSVDGDYNEQFF TGTGCCAGCAGCGTAGACGGGGACTACAATGAGCAGTTCTTC
once TRBJ2-3 14 TRBV13 . CASSLGTLGRTQYF TGTGCCAGCAGCTTAGGCACCCTTGGCCGTACGCAGTATTTT
. TRBJ2-1 16 TRBV27 TRBD2 CASSLISGGSYNEQFF TGTGCCAGCAGCCTTATTAGCGGGGGGTCTTACAATGAGCAGTTCTTC
. TRBJ2-7 13 TRBV12-3/TRBV12-4 TRBD2 CASSQTSGNEQYF TGTGCCAGCAGCCAGACTAGCGGGAACGAGCAGTACTTC
few TRBJ1-6 12 TRBV12-3/TRBV12-4 . CASTVHNSPLHF TGTGCCAGCACGGTACATAATTCACCCCTCCACTTT
. TRBJ2-3 14 TRBV9 TRBD1 CASSWTGDTDTQYF TGTGCCAGCAGCTGGACAGGGGACACAGATACGCAGTATTTT
. TRBJ2-2 14 TRBV6-5 . CASSLEQHTGELFF TGTGCCAGCAGTCTCGAACAGCACACCGGGGAGCTGTTTTTT
once TRBJ2-7 14 TRBV5-1 TRBD1 CASSSHGQGYEQYF TGCGCCAGCAGCTCACACGGACAGGGATACGAGCAGTACTTC
. TRBJ2-3 16 TRBV4-2 TRBD2 CASSLILAGTSDTQYF TGTGCCAGCAGCCTCATTTTAGCGGGGACGTCAGATACGCAGTATTTT
. TRBJ1-1 13 TRBV7-6 . CASSLGAAREAFF TGTGCCAGCAGCTTAGGGGCAGCCCGTGAAGCTTTCTTT
. TRBJ2-3 14 TRBV27 . CASSFLGSSDTQYF TGTGCCAGCAGTTTCCTCGGGAGTTCAGATACGCAGTATTTT
. TRBJ2-7 18 TRBV28 TRBD2 CASSPGLAEKSSSYEQYF TGTGCCAGCAGTCCCGGACTAGCGGAAAAATCTAGCTCCTACGAGCAGTACTTC
. TRBJ1-5 13 TRBV10-3 . CAISGGERQPQHF TGTGCCATCTCGGGGGGTGAGAGACAGCCCCAGCATTTT
. TRBJ2-7 15 TRBV7-9 TRBD2 CASSSRLAGAYEQYF TGTGCCAGCAGCTCCCGACTAGCGGGAGCCTACGAGCAGTACTTC